What follows are 21 T cell receptor beta chains derived from one specimen sequenced in a study of T cell repertoires in cytomegalovirus infection (dated 2019 in TCRdb). These receptors are not linked to any known antigen. This sample was sequenced with an Illumina HiSeq 1500. In TCRdb, the public reads were trimmed at Q25 with fastp and aligned with MiXCR, with productive beta chains retained. Merged by CDR3 protein, the rows form single entries marked with the most common genes and DNA. In this sample the table shows over 100,000 distinct CDR3 sequences, roughly a tenth of which occur a single time. Around a third of the sample comes from the top ten. The sample consisted of PBMCs, sequenced either directly or after in vitro stimulation (not recorded which). These receptors were collected from a human donor in good health (CMV status not recorded). Some clones in this sample may be carry-over from other donors' samples.

V is TRBV3-1 and J is TRBJ2-7; TRBD2 matches 9 bases. Germline lookup yields CDR1 LGHDT and CDR2 YNNKEL (reference sequence). The CDR3 consists of 14 residues. J was trimmed by 4 bases and V by 10 bases; bases with no gene match: 11. CDR3 protein: CATGLAGVTYEQYF. The CDR3 DNA sequence: TGTGCCACCGGTTTAGCGGGAGTCACTTACGAGCAGTACTTC.

This clonotype was seen many times. V gene TRBV14 combines with J gene TRBJ2-6, with D unclear. V was pared by 4 bases and J by 2 bases, with 0 bases between. The CDR3 extends over 12 amino acids. Germline assignment: CDR1 SGHDN and CDR2 FVKESK. The CDR3 sequence is CASSPGANVLTF. For the CDR3, the DNA is TGTGCCAGCAGCCCTGGGGCCAACGTCCTGACTTTC.

This clonotype was picked up a small number of times. This chain connects TRBV19 to TRBJ1-4; D call uncertain. The V gene's germline CDR1 is LNHDA and CDR2 SQIVND (reference sequence). The CDR3 sequence is 13 residues long. V was cut by 5 bases and J by 7 bases, with 11 bases left in between. For the CDR3, the DNA is TGTGCCAGTAGTCCGCGGCTAGGTGAAAAACTGTTTTTT. Its translation: CASSPRLGEKLFF.

This clonotype was seen repeatedly, ten times or more. The chain has TRBV6-5 and TRBJ1-1; D gene ambiguous. The CDR3 has 15 residues. Germline V gives CDR1 MNHEY, CDR2 SVGAGI. Trimming pared 5 bases from V and 3 bases from J, leaving 16 bases between. The CDR3 region is CASSIRAPGYTEAFF. The CDR3 region has the DNA TGTGCCAGCAGTATTAGGGCTCCGGGATACACTGAAGCTTTCTTT.

This clonotype was detected many times. V and J are TRBV6-2 or TRBV6-3 and TRBJ1-5; perhaps TRBD1 as D (5 bases). The V end lost 4 bases, the J end lost 0 bases, and 10 bases lay between the germline ends. The germline V gene has CDR1 MNHEY and CDR2 SVGEGT. The CDR3 has 15 amino acids. CDR3 protein: CASSSEGYSNQPQHF. The CDR3 DNA sequence: TGTGCCAGCAGTTCCGAGGGGTATAGCAATCAGCCCCAGCATTTT.

This sequence joins TRBV29-1 and TRBJ2-7; D is unclear. This CDR3 spans 13 amino acids. V was pared by 0 bases and J by 2 bases, with 8 bases between. Per the germline V gene, CDR1 is SQVTM and CDR2 is ANQGSEA. This CDR3 is CSVEDIGTYEQYF. The CDR3, as DNA: TGCAGCGTTGAAGATATCGGAACCTACGAGCAGTACTTC.

This clonotype was counted between two and nine times. The V call is TRBV6-2 or TRBV6-3, the J call TRBJ1-5, with D possibly matching TRBD1 (5 bases). Germline V gives CDR1 MNHEY, CDR2 SVGEGT. This CDR3 contains 15 residues. The V and J ends lost 7 bases and 2 bases respectively, with 15 bases between them. The CDR3 DNA reads TGTGCCAGCATGACAGACCTAGTGGGCAATCAGCCCCAGCATTTT. It specifies CASMTDLVGNQPQHF.

Only a few counts were recorded for this clonotype. V and J are TRBV20-1 and TRBJ1-4; D gene uncertain. Germline V CDR1 and CDR2: DFQATT, SNEGSKA (reference sequence). The CDR3 loop spans 14 amino acids. V was cut by 3 bases and J by 13 bases, with 21 bases left in between. The CDR3 DNA follows: TGCAGTGCTAGGCCGCGGGGTCAGTACGGGGTACTGTTTTTT. It specifies CSARPRGQYGVLFF.

This clonotype was detected ten times or more. The chain employs TRBV7-6 and TRBJ1-4; D uncertain. V was pared by 1 base and J by 7 bases, with 10 bases between. Germline lookup yields CDR1 SGHVS and CDR2 FNYEAQ. The CDR3 sequence is 14 residues long. The CDR3 region has the DNA TGTGCCAGCAGCTTAGTCCCAGAGGGTGAAAAACTGTTTTTT. This translates into CASSLVPEGEKLFF.

This clonotype has a handful of counts. The CDR3 coding sequence is TGTGCCAGCAGTTTTCCCTCACCGGACAGGGGGCTCTATGGCTACACCTTC. Translating gives CASSFPSPDRGLYGYTF. The gene calls are TRBV28 and TRBJ1-2; 11 nucleotides match TRBD1. The CDR3 extends over 17 amino acids. After removal of 3 bases from V and 4 bases from J, the junction contained 10 bases not matched to a gene. Per the germline V gene, CDR1 is MDHEN and CDR2 is SYDVKM.

The rearrangement uses TRBV12-3 or TRBV12-4 and TRBJ1-6; 8 nucleotides align to TRBD1. V shed 6 bases, J shed 0 bases, and the junction held 13 bases outside the gene matches. CDR3 size: 19 residues. The CDR3 sequence: CASSTYGQGSSSYNSPLHF. The DNA for the CDR3 is TGTGCCAGCAGCACCTACGGACAGGGCTCCAGCTCCTATAATTCACCCCTCCACTTT.

The chain carries TRBV4-1 and TRBJ1-6; D may be TRBD1 (6 bases). V lost 4 bases and J 9 bases, leaving 13 bases between the germline ends. CDR3 length: 14 residues. The V gene's germline CDR1 is MGHRA and CDR2 YSYEKL. The CDR3 is CASSRTQQGSPLHF. The CDR3 DNA follows: TGCGCCAGCAGCCGAACACAACAGGGTTCACCCCTCCACTTT.

This clonotype was seen at least ten times. The V call is TRBV7-2, the J call TRBJ2-5; D remains ambiguous. The CDR3 is made up of 13 amino acids. V gave up 3 bases and J gave up 1 base, with 6 bases separating them. The germline V gene has CDR1 SGHTA and CDR2 FQGNSA. The CDR3 is CASSFGIQETQYF. In DNA form, the CDR3 reads TGTGCCAGCAGCTTTGGGATCCAAGAGACCCAGTACTTC.

This clonotype was counted at least ten times. The chain combines TRBV19 with TRBJ2-1; D not certain. This CDR3 region has 16 residues. Trimming shortened V by 7 bases and J by 9 bases, and 25 bases separated the two germline ends. Per germline, CDR1 LNHDA and CDR2 SQIVND (reference sequence). CDR3 region: CASTTRRDAQWAEQFF. The CDR3 DNA reads as TGTGCCAGTACGACGAGACGTGATGCGCAATGGGCTGAGCAGTTCTTC.

This clonotype was counted many times. The chain joins TRBV7-9 to TRBJ2-1, with 7 bases that match TRBD1. Germline CDR1 and CDR2: SEHNR and FQNEAQ (reference sequence). The CDR3 totals 13 residues. V was clipped by 0 bases and J by 10 bases; unmatched bases: 3. The CDR3 sequence is CASSLAGGQEQFF. DNA for the CDR3: TGTGCCAGCAGCTTAGCAGGGGGACAGGAGCAGTTCTTC. Using reference TRBV7-9 and TRBJ2-1 for the parts outside the CDR3, the full variable domain is DTGVSQNPRHKITKRGQNVTFRCDPISEHNRLYWYRQTLGQGPEFLTYFQNEAQLEKSRLLSDRFSAERPKGSFSTLEIQRTEQGDSAMYLCASSLAGGQEQFFGPGTRLTVL.

This clonotype was picked up many times. This chain joins TRBV6-5 and TRBJ2-2; 12 bases are shared with TRBD2. The germline V gene has CDR1 MNHEY and CDR2 SVGAGI. The CDR3 is 18 residues long. The junction had 12 bases not matched to a gene; V was cut back by 5 bases and J by 5 bases. The DNA for the CDR3 is TGTGCCAGCAGTGGGGACACCGGACTAGCGGGACGGACCGGGGAGCTGTTTTTT. It encodes CASSGDTGLAGRTGELFF.

The sample holds many counts of this clonotype. The rearrangement uses TRBV7-9 and TRBJ1-1; D unclear. The ends were cut back, 3 bases at V and 3 bases at J, with 8 bases in the middle. Germline CDR1 SEHNR, CDR2 FQNEAQ (reference sequence). The CDR3 spans 13 residues. The chain's CDR3 is CASSFKSDTEAFF. The CDR3 DNA sequence: TGTGCCAGCAGCTTTAAATCGGACACTGAAGCTTTCTTT.

This clonotype has ten or more counts. The V and J genes are TRBV7-2 and TRBJ1-2; 9 positions agree with TRBD1. The CDR3 contains 14 residues. The germline V gene has CDR1 SGHTA and CDR2 FQGNSA. V lost 2 bases to trimming and J lost 5 bases; unmatched junction nucleotides: 3. CDR3 coding DNA: TGTGCCAGCAGCTTACAACAGGGGGCATATGGCTACACCTTC. Translated: CASSLQQGAYGYTF.

This clonotype was picked up many times. This chain links TRBV7-3 with TRBJ2-1, with 8 bases matching TRBD2. This CDR3 region has 16 residues. Germline assignment: CDR1 SGHTA and CDR2 FQGTGA. J lost 2 bases, V lost 2 bases, and 5 bases had no gene match. The DNA for the CDR3 is TGTGCCAGCAGCTTACACGGCGGGAGGACCTACAATGAGCAGTTCTTC. It encodes CASSLHGGRTYNEQFF.

This clonotype was seen a handful of times. V and J are TRBV7-2 and TRBJ1-6; the D is unclear. Deletions cut 3 bases from V and 9 bases from J, with 6 bases between. Germline V gives CDR1 SGHTA, CDR2 FQGNSA. The CDR3 sequence is 12 residues long. CDR3 DNA sequence: TGTGCCAGCAGCTTGGCCGGTTCACCCCTCCACTTT. Amino acid sequence: CASSLAGSPLHF.

The chain uses TRBV7-9 and TRBJ1-1, with a tentative D call TRBD1 (6 bases). The V end was cut by 5 bases, the J end by 4 bases, with 20 bases between. The CDR3 totals 16 residues. Germline V CDR1 and CDR2: SEHNR, FQNEAQ (reference sequence). The CDR3 DNA reads TGTGCCAGCAGCCTGGGAGCACAGGGATCGGGCACTGAAGCTTTCTTT. Protein product: CASSLGAQGSGTEAFF.